This TCR beta chain was profiled in a study of blood T cell repertoires in COVID-19. Participants were aged about 18 to 100 years from about 25 US areas. Allocation to cohorts depended on clinical history reported by the participants. Original data processing: By means of reference gene primer amplification, nucleated cell counts were estimated. Repertoires were generated with immunoSEQ multiplex PCR, while TCRdb's copy carries only in-frame clones and drops some. The V and J calls and clone size come from that table; D and trimming were worked out from the DNA. Here the sample spans around 160,000 clones, approximately 80% being singletons. This CDR3 spans 13 amino acids. Germline V lookup: CDR1 SQVTM, CDR2 ANQGSEA. V lost 7 bases, J lost 7 bases, and 13 bases stayed unmatched.

This sequence joins TRBV29-1 and TRBJ2-7; 7 nucleotides line up with TRBD2. The receptor's source is a woman in her fifties or sixties who had recovered from COVID-19. The sequencing input was PBMCs or T cells enriched from blood (not recorded which). Here the CDR3 DNA reads TGCAGCGCCGGGCTGGGAGGGCTTAAAGAGCAGTACTTC. Amino acid sequence: CSAGLGGLKEQYF.